This entry lists 20 T cell receptor beta chains sequenced from one sample in a study of neurological immune-mediated disorders. One entry per CDR3 protein results from TCRdb running MiXCR on the 5' RACE reads. The data hold approximately 87,000 distinct CDR3 sequences, with roughly 14% observed a single time. The source material was PBMCs. Source of these receptors: a woman aged 45-59 years in good health.

The chain employs TRBV9 and TRBJ2-5; D tentatively fits TRBD1 or TRBD2 (5 bases each). This CDR3 is 13 amino acids long. Trimming pared 4 bases from V and 5 bases from J, leaving 12 bases between. CDR1 SGDLS and CDR2 YYNGEE come from the germline V gene. The CDR3 here is CASSLHEGETQYF. CDR3 in DNA: TGTGCCAGCAGCCTCCACGAGGGGGAGACCCAGTACTTC.

There are many counts of this clonotype. CDR3 region: CASSRQPYNEQFF. CDR3 DNA: TGCGCCAGCAGCCGACAGCCCTACAATGAGCAGTTCTTC. The chain links TRBV5-1 to TRBJ2-1; D is perhaps TRBD1 (5 bases). Germline V gives CDR1 SGHRS, CDR2 YFSETQ. V lost 4 bases and J 2 bases, leaving 7 bases between the germline ends. The CDR3 runs 13 residues. Full variable domain (outside the CDR3, taken from reference TRBV5-1 and TRBJ2-1): KAGVTQTPRYLIKTRGQQVTLSCSPISGHRSVSWYQQTPGQGLQFLFEYFSETQRNKGNFPGRFSGRQFSNSRSEMNVSTLELGDSALYLCASSRQPYNEQFFGPGTRLTVL.

There are many counts of this clonotype. The rearrangement uses TRBV3-1 and TRBJ2-5, with D possibly matching TRBD2 (6 bases). Germline CDR1 is LGHDT and CDR2 is YNNKEL (reference sequence). The V end was cut by 7 bases, the J end by 1 base, with 10 bases between. The CDR3 sequence is 13 residues long. CDR3 amino acids: CASKRAFQETQYF. The CDR3, as DNA: TGTGCCAGCAAGCGGGCTTTCCAAGAGACCCAGTACTTC.

At least ten counts were recorded for this clonotype. The CDR3 nucleotides are TGCGCCAGCAGCTTGGAGCCCAGCTATGGCTACACCTTC. Translated: CASSLEPSYGYTF. The chain has TRBV5-1 and TRBJ1-2; D uncertain. Germline lookup yields CDR1 SGHRS and CDR2 YFSETQ. V lost 0 bases, J lost 4 bases, and 7 bases lay in between. The CDR3 runs to 13 residues.

By frequency in the sample, this clonotype is medium-sized. The chain employs TRBV3-1 and TRBJ1-2; D possibly corresponds to TRBD1 (6 bases). Between the trimmed V and J ends, which lost 4 bases and 6 bases, there was a span of 9 bases. This CDR3 spans 12 amino acids. Germline CDR1 LGHDT, CDR2 YNNKEL (reference sequence). The CDR3 reads CASSRYRDGYTF. CDR3 nucleotides: TGTGCCAGCAGCCGATACAGGGATGGCTACACCTTC.

This chain uses TRBV7-2 with TRBJ1-1; D might be TRBD1 (6 bases). CDR1 SGHTA and CDR2 FQGNSA come from the germline V gene. V lost 0 bases and J lost 3, with 14 bases in between. The CDR3 consists of 16 residues. CDR3 coding DNA: TGTGCCAGCAGCTTAGCGCAGGGGCGGGGGGACACTGAAGCTTTCTTT. Protein product: CASSLAQGRGDTEAFF.

This clonotype was seen ten or more times. The chain recombines TRBV28 with TRBJ2-1; TRBD2 matches 8 bases. The germline V gene has CDR1 MDHEN and CDR2 SYDVKM. With V trimmed by 7 bases and J by 4 bases, 12 bases remained unmatched. CDR3 length: 16 amino acids. CDR3 in DNA: TGTGCCAGCACCACCCACCCGGGGGGGCCTTACAATGAGCAGTTCTTC. It yields the protein CASTTHPGGPYNEQFF.

This clonotype appeared many times. The CDR3 loop reads CASSNTDYGYTF. CDR3 coding DNA: TGTGCCAGCAGTAATACAGATTACGGCTACACCTTC. The chain couples TRBV4-2 to TRBJ1-2; D remains unclear. This CDR3 is built from 12 residues. V was pared by 6 bases and J by 8 bases, with 13 bases between. The germline V gene encodes CDR1 LGHNA and CDR2 YNFKEQ.

In this sample, this clonotype turned up many times. The V and J genes are TRBV20-1 and TRBJ2-7; 7 nucleotides match TRBD1. The length of the CDR3 is 13 residues. V trimming: 6 bases; J trimming: 1 base; junction bases outside the gene matches: 6. CDR1 DFQATT and CDR2 SNEGSKA come from the germline V gene (reference sequence). Written as DNA, the CDR3 is TGCAGTGCCTCCCCGGGACAGTCCTACGAGCAGTACTTC. Its translation: CSASPGQSYEQYF.

The chain recombines TRBV20-1 with TRBJ2-7; 9 positions agree with TRBD2. V was pared by 1 base and J by 0 bases, with 10 bases of the junction left unmatched. Germline assignment: CDR1 DFQATT and CDR2 SNEGSKA (reference sequence). The length of the CDR3 is 17 residues. This CDR3 reads CSARGRQTSGHSYEQYF. CDR3 DNA sequence: TGCAGTGCTAGAGGCCGTCAGACTAGCGGACACTCCTACGAGCAGTACTTC.

This clonotype was seen ten or more times. J is TRBJ2-5 and V is TRBV20-1, with D perhaps matching TRBD2 (5 bases). This CDR3 has 14 amino acids. V was trimmed by 0 bases and J by 3 bases, leaving 11 bases between them. Germline V lookup: CDR1 DFQATT, CDR2 SNEGSKA (reference sequence). CDR3 sequence (DNA): TGCAGTGCTAGAGATCGGCTAGCTAAAGAGACCCAGTACTTC. It encodes CSARDRLAKETQYF.

There are many counts of this clonotype. The chain is built from TRBV24-1 and TRBJ1-2; TRBD1 matches at 11 bases. From germline, CDR1 is KGHDR and CDR2 SFDVKD. The CDR3 is 16 residues long. The V and J ends lost 3 bases and 4 bases, in that order; junction bases with no gene match: 6. The CDR3 is CATSDPGTGGVYGYTF. The DNA of the CDR3 is TGTGCCACCAGTGATCCAGGGACAGGGGGAGTCTATGGCTACACCTTC.

In this sample, this clonotype turned up many times. The rearrangement joins TRBV30 to TRBJ2-1, with D perhaps given as TRBD1 or TRBD2 (6 bases each). Germline V gene lookup returns CDR1 GTSNPN and CDR2 SVGIG (reference sequence). The CDR3 consists of 12 residues. The V gene lost 7 bases and the J gene lost 7 bases, with 14 bases spanning the gap. Written as DNA, the CDR3 is TGTGCCTTGAGCGGAGGGGGGAATGAGCAGTTCTTC. This gives the protein CALSGGGNEQFF.

This clonotype was observed many times. V is TRBV12-3 or TRBV12-4 and J is TRBJ1-1; D perhaps matches TRBD1 (6 bases). The CDR3 loop spans 14 amino acids. V dropped 5 bases and J dropped 5 bases, with 15 bases sitting between them. The CDR3 is CASSNQGMWTEAFF. CDR3 DNA sequence: TGTGCCAGCAGTAACCAGGGGATGTGGACTGAAGCTTTCTTT.

This clonotype was recorded at least ten times. V gene TRBV20-1 combines with J gene TRBJ2-7, with TRBD2 matching over 8 bases. The germline V gene has CDR1 DFQATT and CDR2 SNEGSKA (reference sequence). The CDR3 has 14 amino acids. V dropped 4 bases and J dropped 4; count of bases not matched to a gene: 9. CDR3 in amino acids: CSATPGLALYEQYF. Here the CDR3 DNA reads TGCAGTGCTACCCCTGGACTAGCTCTTTACGAGCAGTACTTC.

The table lists this clonotype with many counts. The rearrangement uses TRBV27 and TRBJ2-7; D not certain. With 6 bases removed from V and 3 bases from J, the gap between germline ends came to 12 bases. CDR3 length: 13 amino acids. The germline V gene encodes CDR1 MNHEY and CDR2 SMNVEV (reference sequence). The CDR3 bases are TGTGCCAGCAGGGGATTGATTTTCTACGAGCAGTACTTC. Translation gives CASRGLIFYEQYF.

This clonotype was counted many times. The chain employs TRBV20-1 and TRBJ2-3; 7 nucleotides align to TRBD2. Per germline, CDR1 DFQATT and CDR2 SNEGSKA (reference sequence). V lost 3 bases to trimming and J lost 2 bases; unmatched junction nucleotides: 8. The CDR3 totals 15 residues. The CDR3 sequence: CSARIAGVDTDTQYF. The CDR3 coding sequence is TGCAGTGCTAGGATTGCGGGGGTCGACACAGATACGCAGTATTTT.

This clonotype was recorded many times. V gene TRBV7-2 combines with J gene TRBJ2-7; TRBD2 agrees at 9 bases. Trimming took 1 base from V and 3 from J; bases not matched to a gene: 7. The CDR3 length is 16 residues. Looked up from germline, CDR1 is SGHTA and CDR2 is FQGNSA. The DNA of the CDR3 is TGTGCCAGCAGCTTAGACGCTAGCGGGATAGGCTACGAGCAGTACTTC. Encoded protein: CASSLDASGIGYEQYF.

Ten or more counts support this clonotype. V gene TRBV5-1 combines with J gene TRBJ1-3; the D is unclear. V was trimmed by 4 bases and J by 0 bases, leaving 8 bases between them. The V gene's germline CDR1 is SGHRS and CDR2 YFSETQ. This CDR3 is built from 14 residues. The CDR3 reads CASSMENSGNTIYF. In nucleotides, the CDR3 is TGCGCCAGCAGCATGGAAAACTCTGGAAACACCATATATTTT.

This clonotype was found many times. The chain has TRBV6-6 and TRBJ1-2; tentatively, D is TRBD1 (6 bases). The CDR3 has 16 residues. Germline-derived CDR1 and CDR2 are MNHNY and SVGAGI (reference sequence). Between the trimmed V and J ends, which lost 2 bases and 6 bases, there was a span of 19 bases. The CDR3 DNA sequence: TGTGCCAGCAGTTACCACAGATCCGTACAGGGAGATGGCTACACCTTC. Its translation: CASSYHRSVQGDGYTF.